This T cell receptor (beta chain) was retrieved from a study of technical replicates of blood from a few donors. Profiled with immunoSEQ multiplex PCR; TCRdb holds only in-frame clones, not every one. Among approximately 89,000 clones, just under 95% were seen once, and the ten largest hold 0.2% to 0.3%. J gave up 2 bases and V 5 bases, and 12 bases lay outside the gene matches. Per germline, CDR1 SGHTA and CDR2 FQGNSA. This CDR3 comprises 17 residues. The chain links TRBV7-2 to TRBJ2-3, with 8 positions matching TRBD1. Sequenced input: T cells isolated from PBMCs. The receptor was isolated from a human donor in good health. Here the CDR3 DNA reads TGTGCCAGCAGCCCCCGGCCCCAGGGGGCGGCCACAGATACGCAGTATTTT. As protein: CASSPRPQGAATDTQYF. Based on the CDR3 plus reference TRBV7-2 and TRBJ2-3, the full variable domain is GAGVSQSPSNKVTEKGKDVELRCDPISGHTALYWYRQSLGQGLEFLIYFQGNSAPDKSGLPSDRFSAERTGGSVSTLTIQRTQQEDSAVYLCASSPRPQGAATDTQYFGPGTRLTVL.